The 8 T cell receptor beta chains below come from one sample, sequenced in a study of identical twins. TCRdb called the 5' RACE reads again in MiXCR, with one record for every CDR3 protein. Of 700,000 to 950,000 distinct CDR3 sequences listed, more than 9% are singletons. These data are also associated with another study on yellow fever vaccine responses in identical twins.

Sequencing was performed on PBMCs. These receptors were collected from a young woman in good health.

The J gene is TRBJ2-3, the V gene TRBV2; tentatively, D is TRBD1 (6 bases). Germline V gene lookup returns CDR1 SNHLY and CDR2 FYNNEI. CDR3 size: 16 residues. V was clipped by 6 bases and J by 0 bases, with 16 bases between them. The CDR3 region has the DNA TGTGCCAGCAGGCAACAGGGACGCTATAGCACAGATACGCAGTATTTT. The encoded protein is CASRQQGRYSTDTQYF.

The genes are TRBV11-3 and TRBJ2-7; D unclear. CDR1 and CDR2 from the germline V gene are SGHNT and YENEEA. The CDR3 has 16 residues. V was pared by 4 bases and J by 5 bases, with 21 bases between. The CDR3 here is CASSSGLGGQRNEQYF. The CDR3 DNA sequence: TGTGCCAGCAGCTCTGGTCTTGGCGGCCAGAGGAACGAGCAGTACTTC.

This clonotype was counted a few times. The chain employs TRBV7-2 and TRBJ2-1; 9 positions agree with TRBD2. The CDR3 covers 16 residues. The junction had 7 bases not matched to a gene; V was cut back by 4 bases and J by 3 bases. Per germline, CDR1 SGHTA and CDR2 FQGNSA. CDR3 amino acids: CASSYGSGSLYNEQFF. CDR3 bases: TGTGCCAGCAGCTACGGTAGCGGGAGTCTCTACAATGAGCAGTTCTTC.

This sequence joins TRBV7-9 and TRBJ2-2; D possibly corresponds to TRBD2 (5 bases). The CDR3 covers 16 residues. V was clipped by 5 bases and J by 3 bases, with 16 bases between them. Germline CDR1 SEHNR, CDR2 FQNEAQ (reference sequence). CDR3 bases: TGTGCCAGCAGCCACCCTAGCTCGAGGGACACCGGGGAGCTGTTTTTT. Encoded protein: CASSHPSSRDTGELFF.

The gene calls are TRBV4-1 and TRBJ2-1; 10 bases line up with TRBD2. The CDR3 consists of 17 residues. After removal of 1 base from V and 2 bases from J, the junction contained 5 bases not matched to a gene. Looked up from germline, CDR1 is MGHRA and CDR2 is YSYEKL. The CDR3 is CASSQGGLAEPYNEQFF. As DNA, the CDR3 is TGCGCCAGCAGCCAAGGAGGACTAGCGGAACCCTACAATGAGCAGTTCTTC.

This clonotype appeared a few times. As DNA, the CDR3 is TGTGCCAGCAGCCAAATAGATTCCCGCACAGATACGCAGTATTTT. Translating gives CASSQIDSRTDTQYF. The chain joins TRBV7-6 to TRBJ2-3, with D unclear. Trimming stripped 5 bases from V and 1 base from J, with 13 bases between. The CDR3 is 15 amino acids. From germline, CDR1 is SGHVS and CDR2 FNYEAQ. Looking up the rest from reference TRBV7-6 and TRBJ2-3 gives the full variable domain: GAGVSQSPRYKVTKRGQDVALRCDPISGHVSLYWYRQALGQGPEFLTYFNYEAQQDKSGLPNDRFSAERPEGSISTLTIQRTEQRDSAMYRCASSQIDSRTDTQYFGPGTRLTVL.

The rearrangement links TRBV20-1 to TRBJ2-1; 12 bases line up with TRBD2. The CDR3 is 15 amino acids. V lost 4 bases and J lost 7; bases outside the gene matches: 8. Germline CDR1 is DFQATT and CDR2 is SNEGSKA (reference sequence). The CDR3 is CSAIRGLAGLNEQFF. As DNA, the CDR3 is TGCAGTGCTATCCGCGGACTAGCGGGATTGAATGAGCAGTTCTTC.

This clonotype was counted at least ten times. The chain uses TRBV29-1 and TRBJ2-1, with TRBD1 matching 12 bases. CDR3 length: 13 residues. The V segment lost 5 bases and the J segment 9 bases; nucleotides outside the gene matches: 5. Germline CDR1 reads SQVTM; CDR2 reads ANQGSEA. DNA for the CDR3: TGCAGCGTTCCGGGACAGGGGGCTTCTGAGCAGTTCTTC. Encoded protein: CSVPGQGASEQFF.